This TCR beta chain was found in a study of shared clonotypes between healthy human individuals. Overall study context: The people who gave samples were a couple of women and a few men aged 18 to 49. Findings and limits, study-wide: Relative to their counterparts shared across all four donors, non-shared clonotypes exhibited diminished generation probabilities. Few donors limited the genetic and exposure-history diversity represented.

The authors distributed each subset's genomic DNA evenly over several immunoSEQ plates. Libraries were prepared by immunoSEQ multiplex PCR; TCRdb keeps only in-frame clonotypes and omits some of them. This repertoire shows 800,000 to 1,200,000 clones, around 78% found once; its top ten account for more than 0.5%. The ends were cut back, 1 base at V and 4 bases at J, with 10 bases in the middle. CDR1 SGHRS and CDR2 YFSETQ come from the germline V gene. The CDR3 is 14 amino acids. On this clone: Its antigen is not identified.

J is TRBJ2-3 and V is TRBV5-1; D unclear. The sequence came from a man younger than 30 in good health. Some clones in this sample may be carry-over from other donors' samples. The sample comprised memory CD4+ T cells from PBMCs. Documented subset: CD45RA-negative fraction. The CDR3 DNA reads as TGCGCCAGCAGCTTGTTCCCTGATTCAGATACGCAGTATTTT. This translates into CASSLFPDSDTQYF.